This T cell receptor (beta chain) was found in a study of CD8 T cells in ankylosing spondylitis. Study-wide results and limits: Characteristic of ankylosing spondylitis blood, it appeared, was a TCR beta motif comprising roughly eight highly homologous variants.

The CDR3 extends over 13 amino acids. Germline CDR1 and CDR2: DFQATT and SNEGSKA (reference sequence). V lost 3 bases to trimming and J lost 4 bases; unmatched junction nucleotides: 1. TCR beta libraries were made by quantitative 5'-RACE with molecular barcodes. TCRdb re-called the 5' RACE reads through MiXCR, storing one row per CDR3 protein. Of under 250,000 distinct CDR3 sequences listed, approximately 7.3% were seen once; the top ten hold approximately 15%. This clonotype was observed once. Its antigen is currently unknown. This clonotype was obtained from a male donor with ankylosing spondylitis. The rearrangement uses TRBV20-1 and TRBJ2-1, with TRBD1 matching over 9 bases. Source material: blood, either unsorted or a sorted T cell fraction (not recorded which). CDR3 amino acids: CSARGQGYNEQFF. CDR3 DNA sequence: TGCAGTGCTAGGGGACAGGGATACAATGAGCAGTTCTTC.